This T cell receptor beta chain was sequenced for a study of cytomegalovirus exposure and HLA in healthy donors (TCRdb year 2017). General notes on the study: An earlier analysis of roughly 570 of the donors reported 276 Gb of sequence data and 117 million unique TCR beta sequences obtained from some 200 million T cells. High-throughput TCR immunosequencing, statistical association of individual TCRs with disease status, and machine learning were combined to predict cytomegalovirus infection status. An early release that covered fewer than 750 HLA-typed donors contained about 290 gigabases of sequencing data and 85 million to 100 million unique TCR sequences. In a later analysis, previously published TCR beta repertoires from about 640 donors were re-analyzed and high-resolution HLA genotyping was added so that TCR occurrence patterns could be studied. Class I and class II HLA loci were covered by the typing at four-digit resolution. Every repertoire in the discovery cohort had been generated on one and the same sequencing platform. Along with the approximately 650-subject first cohort, a separate validation cohort of over 90 different subjects was used. Because of strong linkage in the cohort, roughly five DR-DQ haplotypes were treated as single units for association and clustering. Of the 398 genotyped donors, 81% were placed in the genetic ancestry cluster associated with self-reported Caucasian donors. Across about 370 genotyped donors of the cohort, an average of approximately 240,000 unique TCR beta nucleotide sequences per donor were sequenced, and approximately 17% of those sequences were non-productive. The later analysis used no new phenotypic data to find candidate immune exposures, relying instead on TCR beta sequences and their occurrence across donors. An earlier analysis of several hundred of the donors used high-throughput TCR beta sequencing to judge whether each TCR beta V gene segment behaved as functional or pseudogenic. In a later genetic analysis, genome-wide SNP genotypes for about three fifths of the roughly 670 donors were used, and that subset was treated as a discovery cohort. The number of donors typed differed by locus, with 629-630 for A, B, C, DRB1 and DQB1, more than 500 for DQA1, over 600 for DPA1, and around 430 for DPB1. The study profiled the T cell repertoires of hundreds of subjects by immunosequencing and related them to cytomegalovirus serostatus. Donor age, sex, ethnicity and CMV serostatus were compiled alongside the repertoire data. The study aimed to test whether cataloging public T cell receptors could reveal signatures of past pathogen exposure. General study outcomes and caveats: In a later analysis, several top co-occurrence clusters were reported to appear linked to parvovirus B19, influenza, CMV and Epstein-Barr virus. According to the authors, the approach could potentially be generalized to other disease states and immunological phenotypes. In a later analysis, most CMV-associated TCR beta chains were found to appear HLA-restricted, with HLA associations seemingly driven largely by CMV exposure. Specific HLA alleles were associated with 15,000 to 20,000 TCR beta sequences at a false discovery rate of 0.05 in a later analysis. Three of the identified cytomegalovirus-associated TCR beta chains were confirmed in vitro to be specific for cytomegalovirus antigens. The classifier was reported to diagnose cytomegalovirus status with high specificity and sensitivity in both the original and validation cohorts. Presence/absence analyses assumed roughly uniform sequencing depth across donors, an assumption that may not hold. Correlated functional status among segregating V segments might be attributable to linkage disequilibrium, but an unknown experimental factor could not be ruled out. Because HLA typing was missing for some donors at each locus, association tests included only the typed subset. A later genetic analysis reported fewer N-insertions in productive TCRs among donors in an Asian-associated ancestry cluster than the roughly 700-donor mean. In a later analysis, HLA-associated TCR beta chains showed more clonal expansion and lower generation probabilities than non-associated chains that were equally common. For the cohort, immune exposure information was limited to CMV serostatus. V-gene and J-gene trimming of TCR beta chains was associated with a missense DCLRE1C variant in a later genetic analysis, and the association was replicated in an independent cohort. In an earlier analysis of 450 to 750 of the donors, most TCR beta V segments appeared in productive rearrangements about 87% or about 30% of the time, broadly matching IMGT annotations. A cluster of highly shared sequence variants was judged likely to represent a technical artifact of the sequencing pipeline. The 87-base-pair reads could not distinguish some IMGT-functional V segments, including TRBV6-2 and TRBV6-3, so those segments were excluded. When HLA alleles, especially DR and DQ, strongly co-occurred, attributing TCR associations to individual alleles was difficult. About 17 rarely observed V segments, including chromosome 9 orphons, were excluded from the earlier analysis of almost 600 of the donors because counts were too low. Across donors, most TCR sequences were observed very rarely, whereas some public TCRs were present in many individuals. A further reported finding was that TCR beta sequences accurately predicted the HLA-A and HLA-B alleles for most subjects in the first cohort. In the study, about 150 TCR beta chains were listed as associated with cytomegalovirus. The cohort was sequenced for TCR beta chains only, and without alpha or paired-chain data the features that could be detected were limited. A later analysis found that TCR association rates varied across HLA loci, with DRB1 alleles showing the most associated TCRs and HLA-C alleles the fewest.

The library came from the immunoSEQ multiplex PCR assay. For the multiplex PCR, a mixture combining 60 forward primers for TCR Vbeta segments and 13 reverse primers for TCR Jbeta segments was used. A multiplex PCR assay on genomic DNA amplified the CDR3 region of rearranged TCR beta genes. The amplified TCR beta libraries were sequenced on the Illumina HiSeq System as 87-base-pair reads. Regarding the original processing steps: A later analysis counted about 82 million unique TCR beta chains across the 550 to 700 repertoires, and some 11 million of these chains were shared by at least two donors. To remove PCR and sequencing errors, raw reads were error-corrected and collapsed into unique sequences using a nearest-neighbor algorithm that merged closely related sequences. To assign V, D and J gene segments, CDR3 sequences were aligned to IMGT reference sequences. For a sequence to be retained, at least a six-nucleotide match to both a V gene segment and a J gene segment was required. Rearrangements were called productive when the CDR3 lacked stop codons and stayed in frame with V and J; all others were non-productive. Following IMGT convention, CDR3 was defined as the stretch from the second conserved V-encoded cysteine up to the conserved J-encoded phenylalanine. Sequences without an unambiguous match to a single V gene segment were excluded from the earlier analysis of several hundred of the donors. An earlier analysis of 500 to 600 of the donors classified V segments as functional when productive rearrangements were above 56.7% and as segregating when the standard deviation between donors was above 5%. A statistical classification framework was built to diagnose cytomegalovirus status from the catalog of TCR beta chain sequences. In a later analysis, V and J genes were assigned by comparing TCR nucleotide sequences against IMGT/GENE-DB human TR gene sequences. In a later analysis, CDR3 sequences and most-parsimonious VDJ recombination scenarios were assigned using the TCRdist pipeline. A later analysis defined each TCR beta chain by its CDR3 amino acid sequence plus V-gene family, and excluded reads lacking a unique V-gene family. In a later analysis, 450 to 600 highly shared, low-generation-probability nucleotide sequences were removed to address suspected cross-contamination and a sequencing artifact. For each public chain, a later analysis derived a clonal expansion index from normalized ranks of inferred template counts within each repertoire. A later analysis computed generation probabilities with a VDJ recombination model fitted to out-of-frame rearrangements, and checked the results against IGoR. In a later analysis, hypergeometric tests were used to score TCR-TCR, TCR-HLA and TCR-CMV co-occurrence, with a repertoire-size bias correction applied to TCR pairs. In a later analysis, false discovery rates were estimated by permuting HLA or CMV assignments 20 times. A later analysis grouped co-occurring TCRs with DBSCAN, adding TCRdist sequence similarity when clustering within HLA-allele-positive subsets. Co-occurrence clustering excluded repertoires with fewer than 30,000 or more than 120,000 public chains, plus five with anomalous nucleotide sharing. This immuneACCESS table, as held by TCRdb, lists in-frame sequences with V and J called but not all clones. Of the missing ones, under half trace to an unresolved V gene in checked studies; the others have no known cause. The D gene and trimming were derived from the DNA, and the V and J assignments and clone size from that table. The sample table on file contains approximately 52,000 clones. The ten largest clones take up approximately 8.9% of the sample.

Including cysteine and phenylalanine, the CDR3 has 17 amino acids. CDR3 DNA is the only sequence kept; it has 51 bases, read in frame from the first base. The germline V gene specifies SGHRS as CDR1 and YFSETQ as CDR2. At the junction V is shortened by 4 bases and J by 4 bases; bases outside the gene matches: 9. The cohort consisted of some 730 healthy bone marrow donors. All cohort members were sampled while nominally healthy, although unrecorded immune exposures were likely present. The donor tested CMV seropositive and was one of the 289 seropositive cohort members. A peripheral blood sample was provided by each donor, and peripheral blood mononuclear cells were used for TCR beta sequencing. The Qiagen DNeasy Blood Extraction Kit was used to extract genomic DNA from the blood cell samples. A word on this clone: Its antigen is unknown.

Sequenced: PBMCs. The origin of this receptor is a man between 45 and 60 years old in good health and CMV-seropositive. The sequence links TRBV5-1 to TRBJ2-1, and 12 bases in between align with TRBD2. The DNA sequence follows: TGCGCCAGCAGCGTCGGAGCCCTAGCGGGAGGGTACAATGAGCAGTTCTTC. This is translated as CASSVGALAGGYNEQFF. Supplemented by the reference TRBV5-1 and TRBJ2-1 proteins around the CDR3, the complete variable domain is KAGVTQTPRYLIKTRGQQVTLSCSPISGHRSVSWYQQTPGQGLQFLFEYFSETQRNKGNFPGRFSGRQFSNSRSEMNVSTLELGDSALYLCASSVGALAGGYNEQFFGPGTRLTVL.